This record covers a single T cell receptor (beta chain). The antigen remains undetermined. In the authors' methods: Sequence data from immunoSEQ were junction-only and lacked quality scores; consequently, filtering differed. TCRdb's copy holds only in-frame clones and misses some; the assay was immunoSEQ multiplex PCR. V, J and clone size are those of that table, while D and trimming were read from the DNA. The sample carries approximately 500,000 clones, approximately 81% recorded once. The sample belongs to a study of shared clonotypes between healthy human individuals. Study-level results: In this cohort, only blood was sampled, and tissue repertoires likely differ.

Specimen: PBMCs. This sequence originates from a woman between 40 and 55 years old in good health. Some clones in this sample may be carry-over from other donors' samples.

The CDR3 loop reads CASSITGVETQYF. CDR3 bases: TGTGCCAGCAGCATAACAGGGGTAGAGACCCAGTACTTC. V usage is TRBV5-4 and J usage is TRBJ2-5, with 7 positions matching TRBD1. The junction had 4 bases not matched to a gene; V was cut back by 4 bases and J by 4 bases. The CDR3 is made up of 13 amino acids. Germline-derived CDR1 and CDR2 are SGHNT and YYREEE (reference sequence). Based on the CDR3 plus reference TRBV5-4 and TRBJ2-5, the full variable domain is ETGVTQSPTHLIKTRGQQVTLRCSSQSGHNTVSWYQQALGQGPQFIFQYYREEENGRGNFPPRFSGLQFPNYSSELNVNALELDDSALYLCASSITGVETQYFGPGTRLLVL.